This entry describes one T cell receptor beta chain. Germline assignment: CDR1 LGHNA and CDR2 YNFKEQ. Trimming left V 0 bases short and J 6 bases short, with 12 bases between. There are 14 residues in the CDR3. The data stem from a study of blood T cell repertoires in COVID-19. As handled by the study authors: Scientists estimated how many nucleated cells there were by amplifying reference gene primers. Here immunoSEQ multiplex PCR was the method, and the copy in TCRdb shows in-frame clones only, minus some. V, J and clone size were drawn from that table, and D and trimming were deduced from the DNA. The profile shows approximately 70,000 clones, roughly three quarters of them singletons.

The J gene is TRBJ2-7, the V gene TRBV4-2; no definite D call. The material sequenced was peripheral blood. The TCR originated in a woman in her fifties or sixties with acute or convalescent COVID-19. The CDR3, as DNA: TGTGCCAGCAGCCAAGACCTCCTGATGCGCGAGCAGTACTTC. Amino acids: CASSQDLLMREQYF.